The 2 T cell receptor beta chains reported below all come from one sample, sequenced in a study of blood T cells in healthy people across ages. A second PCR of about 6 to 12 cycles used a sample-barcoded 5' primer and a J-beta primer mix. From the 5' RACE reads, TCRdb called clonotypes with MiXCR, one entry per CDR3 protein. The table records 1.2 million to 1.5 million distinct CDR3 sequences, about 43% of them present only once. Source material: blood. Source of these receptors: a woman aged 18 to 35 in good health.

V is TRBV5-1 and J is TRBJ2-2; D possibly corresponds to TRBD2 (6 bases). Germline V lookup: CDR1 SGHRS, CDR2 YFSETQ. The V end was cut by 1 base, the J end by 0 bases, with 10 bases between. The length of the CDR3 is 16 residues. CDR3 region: CASSLTAGTNTGELFF. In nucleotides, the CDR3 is TGCGCCAGCAGCTTGACGGCGGGAACGAACACCGGGGAGCTGTTTTTT.

The CDR3 reads CASSLGDTSPNYGYTF. In DNA form, the CDR3 reads TGTGCCAGCAGCTTAGGGGACACTTCGCCTAACTATGGCTACACCTTC. J is TRBJ1-2 and V is TRBV7-9, with D perhaps TRBD1 (6 bases). CDR1 and CDR2 (germline): SEHNR, FQNEAQ (reference sequence). Trimming cost V 1 base and J 0 bases, with 12 bases left between them. The CDR3 runs to 16 residues.